A selection of T cell receptor beta chains follows, all from one sample in a study of T-cell reconstitution after alpha-beta-depleted transplantation in children. TCRdb re-called the PCR reads through MiXCR, storing one row per CDR3 protein. The profile shows approximately 300,000 distinct CDR3 sequences, 9.5% to 13% of them singletons. The sample in question was PBMCs, obtained before TCRalphabeta/CD19-depleted stem cell transplant. The source is a boy in the first two years of life with acute myeloid leukemia, due to receive a stem cell transplant. Each CDR3 is given without its conserved first and last residue.

v_call cdr3_length cdr3_aa
TRBV12-3/TRBV12-4 14 ASSLLVGRAAGELF
TRBV5-1 14 ASSLVRGISYNEQF
TRBV20-1 13 SARGSRGPGDTQY
TRBV29-1 12 SVAPRQGSYEQY
TRBV6-6 10 ASNEGSNEQF
TRBV4-3 12 ASSQSYRYYEQY
TRBV20-1 11 SVTRLSSYEQY
TRBV7-8 17 ASSLAIILQGEPNEKLF
TRBV5-5 13 ASSLVIGSYNEQF
TRBV20-1 10 SATGSNEPQH
TRBV28 13 ASSFLAGGGNEQF
TRBV4-3 14 ASSHLRLAGSDTQY
TRBV15 12 ATSRGWAAQPQH
TRBV5-6 13 ASSSGRGSYNEQF
TRBV6-5 14 ASSYGATGGWYEQY
TRBV29-1 10 SVTGNDYGYT
TRBV6-5 12 ASSYRDKTYEQY
TRBV20-1 10 RGQGDYNEQF
TRBV18 13 ASSPPMQGYNEQF
TRBV12-3/TRBV12-4 13 ASRGQEPFLYGYT
TRBV6-6 10 ASRAIHNTQY
TRBV4-3 15 ASSQDPTGSGANVLT
TRBV27 14 ASSGGTSGDQETQY
TRBV4-3 13 ASSHLTDMNTEAF
TRBV9 13 ASSVIGSSYNEQF
TRBV4-1 14 ASSQGRGPRRQPQH
TRBV29-1 12 SVYPGSSSYEQY
TRBV5-1 13 ASSLEGSSNQPQH
TRBV12-3/TRBV12-4 11 ASSFGRNSPLH
TRBV5-1 12 ASSLGVAKNIQY
TRBV13 13 ASSPTGLGNYEQY
TRBV6-5 10 ASSLQGGELF
TRBV7-2 16 ASSLARPSGRAENEQF
TRBV7-2 12 ASSLEGTFYEQY
TRBV29-1 10 SVESQGYEQY
TRBV5-1 11 ASSGTIGGELF
TRBV20-1 14 SASRGFLTSGNTIY
TRBV28 13 ASSFEQRGLNGYT
TRBV7-3 14 ASSPHSGRNTGELF
TRBV11-3 16 ASSLGQGIGSGANVLT
TRBV19 15 ASSMRGQGAYGGELF
TRBV7-9 9 ASSDMGEAF
TRBV12-3/TRBV12-4 13 ASSSGAIRNQPQH
TRBV13 14 ASSWGQGAANYGYT
TRBV5-1 13 ASSLEGQGRQPQH
TRBV5-1 12 ASSSGRSGGEQY
TRBV5-1 12 ASSLAWGATEAF
TRBV12-3/TRBV12-4 14 ASSFRLAGVYNEQF
TRBV6-5 14 ASSYGGSLAKNIQY
TRBV12-3/TRBV12-4 13 ASTTWGGAIPEAF
TRBV19 13 ASSIERGTGNEQF
TRBV28 13 ASTSLGTSGLEQY
TRBV29-1 12 SVKGRSGTDTQY
TRBV5-1 14 ASSPGTSGGGDTQY